These 27 T cell receptor beta chains were sequenced from one sample in a study of OX40 agonist ivuxolimab in advanced cancers. Measured with immunoSEQ multiplex PCR; TCRdb has only the in-frame clones, and not every one. The repertoire includes 65,000 to 70,000 clones, 75% to 80% of them detected once, and 1.6% sits in the top ten. The sequencing used CD4+ or CD8+ T cells sorted from blood, collected in a trial of the OX40 agonist ivuxolimab. The receptors come from an adult with an advanced solid tumor such as melanoma, head and neck, liver or kidney cancer.

This clone was seen a handful of times. The chain links TRBV7-6 to TRBJ2-3, with 16 bases fitting TRBD2. Looked up from germline, CDR1 is SGHVS and CDR2 is FNYEAQ. V lost 1 base and J lost 0; bases outside the gene matches: 10. The CDR3 runs to 21 residues. The CDR3: CASSLEPPGLAGGPSTDTQYF. The CDR3, as DNA: TGTGCCAGCAGCTTAGAGCCACCGGGACTAGCGGGGGGGCCTAGCACAGATACGCAGTATTTT.

The chain links TRBV5-1 to TRBJ1-2, with a weak D call TRBD1 (5 bases). Deletions cut 0 bases from V and 8 bases from J, with 17 bases between. This CDR3 spans 15 amino acids. Germline CDR1 is SGHRS and CDR2 is YFSETQ. The CDR3 is CASSLVPDSSEGYTF. The CDR3 DNA reads TGCGCCAGCAGCTTGGTCCCAGACAGTTCTGAGGGCTACACCTTC. Based on the CDR3 plus reference TRBV5-1 and TRBJ1-2, the full variable domain is KAGVTQTPRYLIKTRGQQVTLSCSPISGHRSVSWYQQTPGQGLQFLFEYFSETQRNKGNFPGRFSGRQFSNSRSEMNVSTLELGDSALYLCASSLVPDSSEGYTFGSGTRLTVV.

The chain has TRBV4-1 and TRBJ2-2, with 9 bases aligning to TRBD1. Losses at the gene ends were 6 bases for V and 1 base for J; bases not matched to a gene: 6. CDR3 length: 16 residues. Germline V gene sequence: CDR1 MGHRA, CDR2 YSYEKL. The DNA of the CDR3 is TGCGCCAGCAGGCAGCCGGGACAGGGGAACACCGGGGAGCTGTTTTTT. It is translated as CASRQPGQGNTGELFF.

This rearrangement joins TRBV30 to TRBJ1-5; perhaps TRBD1 as D (6 bases). There are 15 residues in the CDR3. Germline V gene lookup returns CDR1 GTSNPN and CDR2 SVGIG (reference sequence). V was cut by 4 bases and J by 4 bases, with 17 bases left in between. DNA of the CDR3: TGTGCCTGGACGCGGGGGGGCGACGTAAATCAGCCCCAGCATTTT. This codes for CAWTRGGDVNQPQHF.

The chain employs TRBV5-1 and TRBJ2-5; 9 positions match TRBD2. The CDR3 totals 15 residues. V gave up 6 bases and J gave up 1 base; unmatched junction bases: 7. Germline V gene lookup returns CDR1 SGHRS and CDR2 YFSETQ. CDR3 bases: TGCGCCAGCAAAACGAGCGGGGGGATCCAAGAGACCCAGTACTTC. Its protein is CASKTSGGIQETQYF.

J is TRBJ2-3 and V is TRBV4-1; TRBD1 matches at 8 bases. The length of the CDR3 is 18 residues. CDR1 and CDR2 from the germline V gene are MGHRA and YSYEKL. After removal of 0 bases from V and 1 base from J, the junction contained 9 bases not matched to a gene. DNA for the CDR3: TGCGCCAGCAGCCAAGATCGGCAACAGGGGGTCGGCACAGATACGCAGTATTTT. This gives the protein CASSQDRQQGVGTDTQYF.

The J gene is TRBJ2-1, the V gene TRBV28, with D uncertain. The CDR3 runs 17 residues. Trimming left V 2 bases short and J 1 base short, with 15 bases between. Germline-derived CDR1 and CDR2 are MDHEN and SYDVKM. The CDR3 sequence is CASSLARRMGSYNEQFF. CDR3 DNA: TGTGCCAGCAGTTTAGCCCGCCGTATGGGGTCCTACAATGAGCAGTTCTTC.

The chain carries TRBV19 and TRBJ1-5; D not resolved. V dropped 3 bases and J dropped 4 bases, with 13 bases sitting between them. CDR1 and CDR2 (germline): LNHDA, SQIVND (reference sequence). CDR3 length equals 15 residues. The CDR3 sequence: CASSILFGQNQPQHF. CDR3 nucleotides: TGTGCCAGTAGTATTCTTTTCGGGCAGAATCAGCCCCAGCATTTT.

This chain links TRBV18 with TRBJ1-2; D remains ambiguous. This CDR3 is built from 14 residues. Germline V gene data show CDR1 as KGHSH and CDR2 as LQKENI. V was trimmed by 0 bases and J by 3 bases, leaving 8 bases between them. This CDR3 reads CASSPPGSDYGYTF. The CDR3 DNA reads as TGTGCCAGCTCACCACCGGGTTCGGACTATGGCTACACCTTC.

This clone has just one count. In DNA, the CDR3 is TGTGCCAGCTCACCCTGGACAGGGGATAAGAACGAGCAGTACTTC. It codes for CASSPWTGDKNEQYF. J is TRBJ2-7 and V is TRBV18; TRBD1 matches 9 bases. This CDR3 contains 15 residues. Trimming took 3 bases from V and 5 from J; bases not matched to a gene: 8. Germline CDR1 KGHSH, CDR2 LQKENI. Full variable domain (missing parts from reference TRBV18 and TRBJ2-7): NAGVMQNPRHLVRRRGQEARLRCSPMKGHSHVYWYRQLPEEGLKFMVYLQKENIIDESGMPKERFSAEFPKEGPSILRIQQVVRGDSAAYFCASSPWTGDKNEQYFGPGTRLTVT.

The chain recombines TRBV18 with TRBJ2-7; no reliable D call. V dropped 6 bases and J dropped 6 bases, with 9 bases sitting between them. The germline V gene encodes CDR1 KGHSH and CDR2 LQKENI. The CDR3 loop spans 11 amino acids. The CDR3 protein is CASSPASEQYF. In DNA, the CDR3 is TGTGCCAGCTCCCCGGCATCCGAGCAGTACTTC.

The chain carries TRBV7-8 and TRBJ1-1, with D unresolved. The CDR3 covers 13 residues. Trimming left V 1 base short and J 5 bases short, with 8 bases between. Germline V gene lookup returns CDR1 SGHVS and CDR2 FQNEAQ. The CDR3 reads CASSLVLGTEAFF. The CDR3 bases are TGTGCCAGCAGCTTAGTTCTGGGTACTGAAGCTTTCTTT.

The chain links TRBV7-8 to TRBJ1-3; possible D gene TRBD1, 6 bases. The CDR3 consists of 15 residues. Trimming removed 5 bases from V and 0 bases from J, with 11 bases in between. Germline V gene sequence: CDR1 SGHVS, CDR2 FQNEAQ. CDR3 loop: CASSLTGSSGNTIYF. Here the CDR3 DNA reads TGTGCCAGCAGCCTTACAGGGTCCTCTGGAAACACCATATATTTT. The whole variable domain, remainder taken from reference TRBV7-8 and TRBJ1-3, is GAGVSQSPRYKVAKRGQDVALRCDPISGHVSLFWYQQALGQGPEFLTYFQNEAQLDKSGLPSDRFFAERPEGSVSTLKIQRTQQEDSAVYLCASSLTGSSGNTIYFGEGSWLTVV.

This clone was found a few times. The genes are TRBV18 and TRBJ1-2; 8 bases fit TRBD1. Germline trimming cut 6 bases from V and 7 bases from J; bases unmatched to any gene: 4. The CDR3 is made up of 12 amino acids. Germline values: CDR1 KGHSH, CDR2 LQKENI. CDR3 DNA sequence: TGTGCCAGCTCCCAGGGGGCAAGTGGCTACACCTTC. Protein product: CASSQGASGYTF.

The DNA for the CDR3 is TGTGCCAGCAGCCAAATTTCGACTGAAGCTTTCTTT. Amino acid sequence: CASSQISTEAFF. This chain connects TRBV14 to TRBJ1-1, with D hard to call. CDR1 is SGHDN, CDR2 FVKESK, per germline. The CDR3 sequence is 12 residues long. V lost 2 bases to trimming and J lost 5 bases, with 6 bases between them.

This CDR3 is CASSPGAGEISGNTIYF. Here the CDR3 DNA reads TGCGCCAGCAGCCCGGGGGCAGGCGAGATCTCTGGAAACACCATATATTTT. This rearrangement joins TRBV4-1 to TRBJ1-3, with D possibly TRBD1 on 6 matching bases. The CDR3 consists of 17 residues. V dropped 4 bases and J dropped 0 bases, with 16 bases sitting between them. CDR1 is MGHRA and CDR2 is YSYEKL in the germline V gene.

In its sample, this clone was seen once. V gene TRBV28 combines with J gene TRBJ1-1, with 7 bases matching TRBD1. Germline V gene lookup returns CDR1 MDHEN and CDR2 SYDVKM. The CDR3 is 12 residues long. Unmatched junction bases numbered 8, after V lost 8 bases and J lost 8 bases. The CDR3 coding sequence is TGTGCCAGCGTTACAGGGGCTTACGAAGCTTTCTTT. Translating gives CASVTGAYEAFF.

The chain couples TRBV13 to TRBJ1-3, with D maybe TRBD1 (6 bases). Germline V gene sequence: CDR1 PRHDT, CDR2 FYEKMQ (reference sequence). The CDR3 totals 17 residues. Trimming removed 6 bases at V and 4 bases at J, with 22 bases between. CDR3 in amino acids: CASSRGGRVGSGNTIYF. CDR3 DNA sequence: TGTGCCAGCAGTCGCGGGGGCAGGGTAGGATCGGGAAACACCATATATTTT.

The chain combines TRBV19 with TRBJ2-5; D not certain. Germline loops: CDR1 LNHDA, CDR2 SQIVND (reference sequence). Trimming left V 2 bases short and J 4 bases short, with 5 bases between. This CDR3 has 12 residues. The CDR3 sequence: CASSINRETQYF. The CDR3 DNA reads TGTGCCAGTAGTATAAACAGAGAGACCCAGTACTTC.

This clone appeared a single time. The rearrangement links TRBV6-1 to TRBJ1-1, with a possible D match to TRBD1 (5 bases). The CDR3 sequence is 13 residues long. Deletions cut 6 bases from V and 1 base from J, with 9 bases between. The germline gives CDR1 MNHNS, CDR2 SASEGT. The CDR3 coding sequence is TGTGCCAGCAGGGGACTGGGGAACACTGAAGCTTTCTTT. Its translation: CASRGLGNTEAFF.

The chain couples TRBV12-5 to TRBJ1-2; the D is unclear. The CDR3 is 15 amino acids. V gave up 1 base and J gave up 4 bases, with 13 bases separating them. From germline, CDR1 is LGHNT and CDR2 FRNRAP. CDR3 sequence reads: CASGLGRQDGYGYTF. Here the CDR3 DNA reads TGTGCTAGTGGTTTGGGCAGACAAGATGGCTATGGCTACACCTTC.

Only a few counts were recorded for this clone. The chain joins TRBV4-1 to TRBJ1-3; D is perhaps TRBD1 (5 bases). Germline CDR1 is MGHRA and CDR2 is YSYEKL. The length of the CDR3 is 17 residues. The V gene lost 3 bases and the J gene lost 4 bases, with 19 bases spanning the gap. The CDR3 region is CASSQIRARGSGNTIYF. As DNA, the CDR3 is TGCGCCAGCAGCCAGATCCGGGCCCGGGGGTCCGGAAACACCATATATTTT.

The chain carries TRBV4-1 and TRBJ1-5; D is unclear. V was cut by 5 bases and J by 6 bases, with 11 bases left in between. This CDR3 spans 13 amino acids. Germline loops: CDR1 MGHRA, CDR2 YSYEKL. The CDR3 loop is CASSTNTGQPQHF. Here the CDR3 DNA reads TGCGCCAGCAGCACCAACACGGGTCAGCCCCAGCATTTT.

This chain joins TRBV7-3 and TRBJ1-2; tentatively, D is TRBD1 (5 bases). The V end was cut by 1 base, the J end by 7 bases, with 13 bases between. The CDR3 is 14 residues long. Germline CDR1 is SGHTA and CDR2 is FQGTGA. CDR3 bases: TGTGCCAGCAGCTTAAGCGCAGGGTGGGGTGGCTACACCTTC. Translation: CASSLSAGWGGYTF.

This clone occurred once. The gene calls are TRBV28 and TRBJ2-2; TRBD1 might be the D (6 bases). Germline CDR1 reads MDHEN; CDR2 reads SYDVKM. Trimming took 0 bases from V and 0 from J, leaving 11 bases between them. This CDR3 comprises 17 residues. The CDR3 region is CASSLWGRTANTGELFF. The CDR3 nucleotides are TGTGCCAGCAGTTTATGGGGCCGGACAGCGAACACCGGGGAGCTGTTTTTT.

This chain uses TRBV30 with TRBJ1-5; 10 bases map to TRBD1. The J segment lost 5 bases and the V segment lost 5 bases, leaving 3 bases of the junction unmatched. CDR1 is GTSNPN, CDR2 SVGIG, per germline (reference sequence). The CDR3 length is 13 residues. The CDR3 DNA follows: TGTGCCTGGGGGACAGGGGCCTATCAGCCCCAGCATTTT. This gives the protein CAWGTGAYQPQHF.

CDR3: CASSEPGSGNTIYF. The CDR3 region has the DNA TGCGCCAGCAGTGAACCAGGCTCTGGAAACACCATATATTTT. The chain recombines TRBV10-2 with TRBJ1-3; D unclear. The germline V gene encodes CDR1 WSHSY and CDR2 SAAADI. The ends were cut back, 3 bases at V and 0 bases at J, with 6 bases in the middle. The CDR3 spans 14 residues.